The next 4 T cell receptor beta chains were all read from a single sample in a study of Graves' ophthalmopathy and Graves' hyperthyroidism. Amplification from RNA transcripts yielded the TCR beta CDR3 regions. Amplification began with first-round RT-PCR using HTBI primers, then second-round multiplex PCR was performed. TCRdb ran MiXCR on the multiplex PCR reads and lists one entry per CDR3 protein. The sample holds 900,000 to 1,200,000 distinct CDR3 sequences, 35% to 45% seen once. Sequences were obtained from peripheral blood or thyroid tissue (not recorded which). Every receptor here comes from an adult man with Graves' hyperthyroidism.

This clonotype showed up just a few times. The chain uses TRBV12-3 or TRBV12-4 and TRBJ2-2; D possibly corresponds to TRBD1 (5 bases). Trimming pared 5 bases from V and 3 bases from J, leaving 10 bases between. The CDR3 is made up of 14 amino acids. CDR3 sequence: CASSPGYDTGELFF. The DNA for the CDR3 is TGTGCCAGCAGTCCAGGGTATGACACCGGGGAGCTGTTTTTT.

This clonotype was observed many times. J is TRBJ2-7 and V is TRBV10-3; D may be TRBD2 (5 bases). V dropped 4 bases and J dropped 7 bases, with 20 bases sitting between them. The V gene's germline CDR1 is ENHRY and CDR2 SYGVKD. The CDR3 is 15 amino acids. The CDR3 protein is CAISATPSGLFEQYF. The CDR3 DNA follows: TGTGCCATCAGTGCGACCCCCTCGGGGTTGTTTGAGCAGTACTTC.

This chain connects TRBV29-1 to TRBJ1-2; tentatively, D is TRBD1 (5 bases). Germline CDR1 and CDR2: SQVTM and ANQGSEA. V was clipped by 5 bases and J by 7 bases, with 20 bases between them. This CDR3 region has 14 residues. The CDR3 DNA reads as TGCAGCGTTAAACCGGGACGGGGGTACTGTGGCTACACCTTC. It translates to CSVKPGRGYCGYTF. The full variable domain, rest sourced from reference TRBV29-1 and TRBJ1-2, is SAVISQKPSRDICQRGTSLTIQCQVDSQVTMMFWYRQQPGQSLTLIATANQGSEATYESGFVIDKFPISRPNLTFSTLTVSNMSPEDSSIYLCSVKPGRGYCGYTFGSGTRLTVV.

There are many counts of this clonotype. J is TRBJ1-2 and V is TRBV24-1; D unresolved. Germline loops: CDR1 KGHDR, CDR2 SFDVKD. CDR3 length: 14 residues. V was shortened by 5 bases and J by 3 bases, with 12 bases between the two germline ends. The CDR3: CATSGVNPDYGYTF. The CDR3 nucleotides read TGTGCCACCAGTGGTGTAAACCCCGACTATGGCTACACCTTC.